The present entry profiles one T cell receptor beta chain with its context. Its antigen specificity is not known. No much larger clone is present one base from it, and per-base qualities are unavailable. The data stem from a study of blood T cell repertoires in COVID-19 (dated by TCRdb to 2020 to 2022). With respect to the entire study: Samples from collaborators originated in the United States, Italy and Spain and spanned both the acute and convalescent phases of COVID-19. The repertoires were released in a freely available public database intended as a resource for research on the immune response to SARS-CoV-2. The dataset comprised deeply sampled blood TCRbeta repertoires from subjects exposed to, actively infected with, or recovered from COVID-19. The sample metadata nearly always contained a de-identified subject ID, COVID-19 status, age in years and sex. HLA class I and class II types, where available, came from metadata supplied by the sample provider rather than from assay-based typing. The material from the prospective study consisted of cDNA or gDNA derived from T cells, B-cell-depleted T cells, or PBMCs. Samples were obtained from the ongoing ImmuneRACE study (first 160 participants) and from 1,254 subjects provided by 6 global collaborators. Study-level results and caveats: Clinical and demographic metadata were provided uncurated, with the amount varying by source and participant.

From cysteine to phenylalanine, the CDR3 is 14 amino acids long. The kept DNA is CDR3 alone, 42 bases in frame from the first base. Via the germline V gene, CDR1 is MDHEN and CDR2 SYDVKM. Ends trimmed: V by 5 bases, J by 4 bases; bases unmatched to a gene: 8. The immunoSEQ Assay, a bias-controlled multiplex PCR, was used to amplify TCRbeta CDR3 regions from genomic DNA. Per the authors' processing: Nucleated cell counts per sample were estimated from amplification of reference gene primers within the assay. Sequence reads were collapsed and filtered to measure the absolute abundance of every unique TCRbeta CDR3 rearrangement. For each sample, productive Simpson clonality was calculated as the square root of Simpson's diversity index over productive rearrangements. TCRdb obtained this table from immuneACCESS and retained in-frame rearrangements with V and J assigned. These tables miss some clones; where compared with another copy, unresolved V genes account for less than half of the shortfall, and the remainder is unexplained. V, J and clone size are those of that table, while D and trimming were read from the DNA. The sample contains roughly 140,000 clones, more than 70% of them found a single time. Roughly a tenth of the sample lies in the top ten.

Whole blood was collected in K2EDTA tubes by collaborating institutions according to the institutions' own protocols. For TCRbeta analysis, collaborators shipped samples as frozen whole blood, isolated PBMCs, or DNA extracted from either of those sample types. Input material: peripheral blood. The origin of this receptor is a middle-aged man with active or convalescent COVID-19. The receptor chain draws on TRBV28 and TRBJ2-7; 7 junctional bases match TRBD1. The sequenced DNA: TGTGCCAGCAGTCCGGACAGGCCCCATTACGAGCAGTACTTC. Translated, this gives CASSPDRPHYEQYF. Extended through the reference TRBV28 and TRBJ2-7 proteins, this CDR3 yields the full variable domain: DVKVTQSSRYLVKRTGEKVFLECVQDMDHENMFWYRQDPGLGLRLIYFSYDVKMKEKGDIPEGYSVSREKKERFSLILESASTNQTSMYLCASSPDRPHYEQYFGPGTRLTVT.